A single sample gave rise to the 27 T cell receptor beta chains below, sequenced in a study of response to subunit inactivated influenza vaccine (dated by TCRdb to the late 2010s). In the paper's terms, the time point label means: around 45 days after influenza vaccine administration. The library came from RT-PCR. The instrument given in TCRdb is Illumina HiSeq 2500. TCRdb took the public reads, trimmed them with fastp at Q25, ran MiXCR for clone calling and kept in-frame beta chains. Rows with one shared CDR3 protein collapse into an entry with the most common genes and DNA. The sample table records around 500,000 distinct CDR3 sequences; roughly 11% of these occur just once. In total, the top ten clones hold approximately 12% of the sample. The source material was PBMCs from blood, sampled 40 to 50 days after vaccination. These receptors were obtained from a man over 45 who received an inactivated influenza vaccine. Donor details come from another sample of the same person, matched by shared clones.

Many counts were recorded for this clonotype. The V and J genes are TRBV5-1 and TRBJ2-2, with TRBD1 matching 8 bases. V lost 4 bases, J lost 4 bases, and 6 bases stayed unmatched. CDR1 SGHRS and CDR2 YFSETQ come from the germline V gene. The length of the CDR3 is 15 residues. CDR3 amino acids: CASSTRTGSTGELFF. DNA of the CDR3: TGCGCCAGCAGCACTCGGACAGGGTCCACCGGGGAGCTGTTTTTT.

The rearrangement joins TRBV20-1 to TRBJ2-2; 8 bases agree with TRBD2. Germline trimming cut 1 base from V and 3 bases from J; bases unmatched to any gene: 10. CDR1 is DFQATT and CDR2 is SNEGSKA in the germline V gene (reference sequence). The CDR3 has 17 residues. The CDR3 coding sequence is TGCAGTGCTAGAGCGGGAATAGCGGGACTTTACACCGGGGAGCTGTTTTTT. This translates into CSARAGIAGLYTGELFF.

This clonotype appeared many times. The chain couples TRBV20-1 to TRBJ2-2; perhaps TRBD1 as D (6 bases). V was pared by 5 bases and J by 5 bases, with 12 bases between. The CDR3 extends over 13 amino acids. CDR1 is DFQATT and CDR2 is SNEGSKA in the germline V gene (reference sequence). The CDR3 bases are TGCAGTGCTGAGGACAGCATGACCGGGGAGCTGTTTTTT. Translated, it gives CSAEDSMTGELFF.

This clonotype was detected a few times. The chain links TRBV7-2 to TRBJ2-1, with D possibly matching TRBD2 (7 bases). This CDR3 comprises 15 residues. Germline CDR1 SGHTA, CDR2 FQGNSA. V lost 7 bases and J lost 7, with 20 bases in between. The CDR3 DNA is TGTGCCAGCACCCCAGGGGCGGGGAGGGGGAATGAGCAGTTCTTC. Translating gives CASTPGAGRGNEQFF.

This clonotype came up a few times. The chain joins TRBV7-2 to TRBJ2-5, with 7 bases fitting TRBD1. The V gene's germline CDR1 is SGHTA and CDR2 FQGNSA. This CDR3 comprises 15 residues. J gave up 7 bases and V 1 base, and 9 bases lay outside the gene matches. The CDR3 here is CASSLGTGDVGTQYF. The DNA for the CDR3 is TGTGCCAGCAGCTTAGGGACAGGAGACGTGGGGACCCAGTACTTC.

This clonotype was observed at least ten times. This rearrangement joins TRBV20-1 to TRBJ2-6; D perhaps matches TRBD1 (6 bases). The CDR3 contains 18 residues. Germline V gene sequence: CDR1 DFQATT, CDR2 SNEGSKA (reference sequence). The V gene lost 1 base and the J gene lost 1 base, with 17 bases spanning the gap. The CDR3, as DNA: TGCAGTGCTAGAGGAGGATGGACAGAAGAGTCTGGGGCCAACGTCCTGACTTTC. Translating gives CSARGGWTEESGANVLTF.

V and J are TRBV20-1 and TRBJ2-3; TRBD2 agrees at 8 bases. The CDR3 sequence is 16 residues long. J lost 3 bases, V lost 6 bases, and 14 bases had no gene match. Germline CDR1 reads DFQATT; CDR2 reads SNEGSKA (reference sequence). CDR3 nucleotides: TGCAGTGCCCACGGACTAACGGGGGGGAAGACAGATACGCAGTATTTT. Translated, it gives CSAHGLTGGKTDTQYF.

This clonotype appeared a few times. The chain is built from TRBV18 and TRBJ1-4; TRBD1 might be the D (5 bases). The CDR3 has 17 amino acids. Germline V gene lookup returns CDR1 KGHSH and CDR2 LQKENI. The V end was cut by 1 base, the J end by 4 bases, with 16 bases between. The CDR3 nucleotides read TGTGCCAGCTCACCACGAACGGGACGCTCAAATAATGAAAAACTGTTTTTT. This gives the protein CASSPRTGRSNNEKLFF.

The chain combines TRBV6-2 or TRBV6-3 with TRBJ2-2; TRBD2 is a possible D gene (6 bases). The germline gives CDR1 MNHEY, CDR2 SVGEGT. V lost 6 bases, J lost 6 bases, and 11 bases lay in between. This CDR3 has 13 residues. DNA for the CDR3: TGTGCCAGCAGCGCTGGGGAGGCCGGGGAGCTGTTTTTT. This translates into CASSAGEAGELFF.

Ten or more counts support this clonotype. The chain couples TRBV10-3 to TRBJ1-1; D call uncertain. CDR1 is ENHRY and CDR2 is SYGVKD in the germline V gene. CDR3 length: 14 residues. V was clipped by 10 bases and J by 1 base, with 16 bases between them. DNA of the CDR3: TGTGCCACCCTGGAATCTTCGGCGAACACTGAAGCTTTCTTT. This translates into CATLESSANTEAFF.

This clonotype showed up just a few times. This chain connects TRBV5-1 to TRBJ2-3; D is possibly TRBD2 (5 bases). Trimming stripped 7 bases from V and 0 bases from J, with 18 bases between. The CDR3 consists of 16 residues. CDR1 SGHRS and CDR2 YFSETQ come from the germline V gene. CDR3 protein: CASALLGGWSTDTQYF. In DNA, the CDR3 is TGCGCCAGCGCGCTCCTTGGAGGCTGGAGCACAGATACGCAGTATTTT.

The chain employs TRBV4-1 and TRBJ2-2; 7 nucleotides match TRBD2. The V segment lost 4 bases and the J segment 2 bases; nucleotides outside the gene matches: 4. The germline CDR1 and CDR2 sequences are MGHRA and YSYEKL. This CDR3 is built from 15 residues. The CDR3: CASSLWDYNTGELFF. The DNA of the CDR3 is TGCGCCAGCAGCCTTTGGGACTACAACACCGGGGAGCTGTTTTTT.

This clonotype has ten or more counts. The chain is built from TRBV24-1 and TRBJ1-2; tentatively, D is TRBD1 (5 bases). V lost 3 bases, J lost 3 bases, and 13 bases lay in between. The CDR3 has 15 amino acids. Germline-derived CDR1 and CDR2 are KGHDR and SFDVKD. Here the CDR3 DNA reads TGTGCCACCAGTGATGGCGGGCGGGGCTACTATGGCTACACCTTC. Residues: CATSDGGRGYYGYTF.

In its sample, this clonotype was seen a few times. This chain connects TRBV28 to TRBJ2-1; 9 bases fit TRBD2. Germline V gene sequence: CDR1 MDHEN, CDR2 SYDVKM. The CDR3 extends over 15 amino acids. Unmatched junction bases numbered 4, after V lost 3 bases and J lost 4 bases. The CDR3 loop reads CASSLASGDYNEQFF. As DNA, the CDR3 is TGTGCCAGCAGTTTGGCTAGCGGGGATTACAATGAGCAGTTCTTC.

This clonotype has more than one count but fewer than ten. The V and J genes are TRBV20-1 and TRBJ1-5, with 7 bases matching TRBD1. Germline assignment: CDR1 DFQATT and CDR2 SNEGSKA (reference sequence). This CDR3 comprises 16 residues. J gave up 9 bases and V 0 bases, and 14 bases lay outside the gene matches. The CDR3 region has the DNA TGCAGTGCTAGAGACCTCCGGACAGGAAATTTAGGGCCCCAGCATTTT. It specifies CSARDLRTGNLGPQHF.

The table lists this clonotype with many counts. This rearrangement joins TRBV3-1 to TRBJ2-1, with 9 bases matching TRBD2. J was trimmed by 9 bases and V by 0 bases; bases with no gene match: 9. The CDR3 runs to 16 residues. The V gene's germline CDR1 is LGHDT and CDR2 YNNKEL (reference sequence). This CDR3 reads CASSQDLGGRATEQFF. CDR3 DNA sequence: TGTGCCAGCAGCCAAGATCTGGGCGGGAGGGCCACTGAGCAGTTCTTC.

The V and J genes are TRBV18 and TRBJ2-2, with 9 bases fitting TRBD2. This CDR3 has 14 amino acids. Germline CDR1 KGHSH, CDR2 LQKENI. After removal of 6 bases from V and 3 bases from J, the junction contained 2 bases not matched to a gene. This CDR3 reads CASSRLADTGELFF. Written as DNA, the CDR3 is TGTGCCAGCTCGAGACTAGCGGACACCGGGGAGCTGTTTTTT.

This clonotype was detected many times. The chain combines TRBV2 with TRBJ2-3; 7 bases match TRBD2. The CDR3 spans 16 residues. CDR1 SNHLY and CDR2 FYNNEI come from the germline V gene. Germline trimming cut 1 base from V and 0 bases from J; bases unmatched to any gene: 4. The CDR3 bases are TGTGCCAGCAGTGAAGGGCTAGCGGCTAGCACAGATACGCAGTATTTT. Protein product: CASSEGLAASTDTQYF.

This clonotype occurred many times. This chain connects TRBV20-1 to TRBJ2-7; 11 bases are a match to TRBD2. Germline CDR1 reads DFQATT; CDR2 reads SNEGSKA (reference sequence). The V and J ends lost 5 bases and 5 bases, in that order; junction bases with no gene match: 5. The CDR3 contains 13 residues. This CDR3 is CSALAGGFDEQYF. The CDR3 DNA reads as TGCAGTGCTCTAGCGGGGGGCTTCGACGAGCAGTACTTC.

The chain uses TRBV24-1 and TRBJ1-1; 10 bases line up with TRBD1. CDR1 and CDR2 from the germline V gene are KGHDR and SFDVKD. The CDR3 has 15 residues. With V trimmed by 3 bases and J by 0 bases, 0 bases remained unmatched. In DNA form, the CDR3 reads TGTGCCACCAGTGATGGGACAGGGGTGAACACTGAAGCTTTCTTT. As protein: CATSDGTGVNTEAFF.

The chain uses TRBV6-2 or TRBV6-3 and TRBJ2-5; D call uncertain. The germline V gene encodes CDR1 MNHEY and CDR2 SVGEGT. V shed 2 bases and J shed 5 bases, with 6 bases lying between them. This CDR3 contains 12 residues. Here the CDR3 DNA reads TGTGCCAGCAGTTACGGCCGGGAGACCCAGTACTTC. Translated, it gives CASSYGRETQYF.

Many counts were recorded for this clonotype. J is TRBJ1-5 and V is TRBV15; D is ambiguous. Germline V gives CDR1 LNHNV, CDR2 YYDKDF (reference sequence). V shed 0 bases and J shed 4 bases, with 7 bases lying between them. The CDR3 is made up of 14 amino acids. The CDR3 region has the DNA TGTGCCACCAGCAGAGATCCCAGTAATCAGCCCCAGCATTTT. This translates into CATSRDPSNQPQHF.

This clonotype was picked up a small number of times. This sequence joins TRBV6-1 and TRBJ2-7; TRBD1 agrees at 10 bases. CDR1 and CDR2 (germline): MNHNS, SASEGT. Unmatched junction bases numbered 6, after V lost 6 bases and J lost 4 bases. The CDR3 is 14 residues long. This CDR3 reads CASSGTGATYEQYF. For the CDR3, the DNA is TGTGCCAGCAGCGGGACAGGGGCGACATACGAGCAGTACTTC.

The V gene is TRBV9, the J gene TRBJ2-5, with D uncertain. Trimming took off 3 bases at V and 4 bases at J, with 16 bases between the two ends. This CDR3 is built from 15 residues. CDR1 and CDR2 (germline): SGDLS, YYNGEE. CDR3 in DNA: TGTGCCAGCAGCGGAAGGGCGGCCCCGAGAGAGACCCAGTACTTC. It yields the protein CASSGRAAPRETQYF.

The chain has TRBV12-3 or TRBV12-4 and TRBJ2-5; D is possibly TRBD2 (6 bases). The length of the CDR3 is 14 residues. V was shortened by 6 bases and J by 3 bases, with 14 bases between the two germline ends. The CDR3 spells CASSRMGGEETQYF. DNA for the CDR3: TGTGCCAGCAGCCGCATGGGGGGAGAAGAGACCCAGTACTTC.

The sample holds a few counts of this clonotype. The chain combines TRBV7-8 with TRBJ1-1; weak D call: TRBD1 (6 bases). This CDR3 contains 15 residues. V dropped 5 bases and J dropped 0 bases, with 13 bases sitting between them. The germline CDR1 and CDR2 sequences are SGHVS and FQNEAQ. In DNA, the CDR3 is TGTGCCAGCAGCCCGACAGGACCCATGAACACTGAAGCTTTCTTT. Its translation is CASSPTGPMNTEAFF.

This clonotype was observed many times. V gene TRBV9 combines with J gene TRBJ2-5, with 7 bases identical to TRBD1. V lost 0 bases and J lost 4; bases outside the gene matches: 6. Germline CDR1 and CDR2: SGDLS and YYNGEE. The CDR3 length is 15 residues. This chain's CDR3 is CASSVGGGPRETQYF. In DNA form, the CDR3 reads TGTGCCAGCAGCGTAGGAGGGGGCCCCCGAGAGACCCAGTACTTC.